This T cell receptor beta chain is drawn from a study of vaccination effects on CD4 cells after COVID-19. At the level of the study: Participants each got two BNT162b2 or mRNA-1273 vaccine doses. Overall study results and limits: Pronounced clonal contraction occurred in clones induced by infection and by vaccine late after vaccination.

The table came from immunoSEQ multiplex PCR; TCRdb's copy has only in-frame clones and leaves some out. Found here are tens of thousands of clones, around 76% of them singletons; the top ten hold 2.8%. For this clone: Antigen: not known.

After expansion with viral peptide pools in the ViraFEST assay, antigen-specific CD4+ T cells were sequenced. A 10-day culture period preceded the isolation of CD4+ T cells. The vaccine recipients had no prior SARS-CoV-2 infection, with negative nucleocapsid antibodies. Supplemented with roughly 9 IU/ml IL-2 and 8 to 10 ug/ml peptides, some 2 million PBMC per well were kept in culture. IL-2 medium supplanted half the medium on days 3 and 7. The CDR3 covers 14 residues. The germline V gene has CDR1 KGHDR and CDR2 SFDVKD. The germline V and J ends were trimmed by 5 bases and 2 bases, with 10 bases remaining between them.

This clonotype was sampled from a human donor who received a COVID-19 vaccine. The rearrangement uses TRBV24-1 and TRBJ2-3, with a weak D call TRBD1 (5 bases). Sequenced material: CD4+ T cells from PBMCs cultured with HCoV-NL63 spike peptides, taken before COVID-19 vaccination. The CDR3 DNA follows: TGTGCCACCAGTGCAAGGGGAAACACAGATACGCAGTATTTT. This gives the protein CATSARGNTDTQYF.